The rows below give T cell receptor beta chains drawn from one sample of a study of blood T cell repertoires in COVID-19. Produced via immunoSEQ multiplex PCR; TCRdb's table is partial and in-frame only. The sample comprises 69,000 or so clones, roughly 80% of which are singletons, and over 7.5% rests with the top ten. Source material: peripheral blood. Receptors originate from a woman older than 75 with acute or convalescent COVID-19. Both conserved end residues are part of each CDR3. Fields, in order: D gene, V gene, clone size, J gene, CDR3 DNA, CDR3 protein. D genes are given only for firm matches. For some rows the clone size is stated as once, few or many, or as a class when expanded; others skip it.

TRBD1	TRBV5-1	.	TRBJ1-1	TGCGCCAGCAGCTTGGCAGGGACAGAGGGTGAAGCTTTCTTT	CASSLAGTEGEAFF
.	TRBV29-1	once	TRBJ1-1	TGCAGCTCCAGACCCCATGGGGCCTTCTTGAACACTGAAGCTTTCTTT	CSSRPHGAFLNTEAFF
TRBD2	TRBV3-1/TRBV3-2	once	TRBJ2-2	TGTGCCAGCAGCCCTCCAAATAGCGGGGTGCACACCGGGGAGCTGTTTTTT	CASSPPNSGVHTGELFF
TRBD1	TRBV5-1	once	TRBJ2-7	TGCGCCAGCAGCCCACGGCCGGACAGGAGCTCCTACGAGCAGTACTTC	CASSPRPDRSSYEQYF
TRBD2	TRBV6-5	.	TRBJ2-3	TGTGCCAGCAGTACACGACTAGCGACCACAGATACGCAGTATTTT	CASSTRLATTDTQYF
TRBD1	TRBV7-8	.	TRBJ1-4	TGTGCCAGCTCCCCAGGCAGGGGGAATGAAAAACTGTTTTTT	CASSPGRGNEKLFF
TRBD1	TRBV15	.	TRBJ1-3	TGTGCCACCAGCCTGCAACAGGGGGCAGCTGGAAGCACCATATATTTT	CATSLQQGAAGSTIYF
.	TRBV21-1	.	TRBJ2-7	TGTGCCAGCAGCAAAGAGTCTGGGGCAGGGGGTTCCTACGAGCAGTACTTC	CASSKESGAGGSYEQYF
.	TRBV7-3	.	TRBJ2-1	TGTGCCAGCAGCTATGGGACAGAGCAGTTCTTC	CASSYGTEQFF
.	TRBV3-1/TRBV3-2	.	TRBJ1-2	TGTGCCAGCAGCCAAGATCTTACGGGCTATGGCTACACCTTC	CASSQDLTGYGYTF